The text below deals with one T cell receptor (beta chain). Its cognate antigen is unknown. The sample originates from a study of OX40 agonist ivuxolimab in advanced cancers. Study-wide context: One patient with hepatocellular carcinoma and two with cutaneous melanoma, three in all, had partial responses.

Regarding the study as a whole: Dosing at 0.1 to 3.0 mg/kg was accompanied by clonal expansion of CD4+ and CD8+ blood T cells by week 6.

Here immunoSEQ multiplex PCR was the method, and the copy in TCRdb shows in-frame clones only, minus some. Among around 43,000 clones, approximately 86% were seen once, and the ten largest hold about 13%. V was clipped by 0 bases and J by 6 bases, with 7 bases between them. The CDR3 consists of 13 residues. Per the germline V gene, CDR1 is SEHNR and CDR2 is FQNEAQ (reference sequence). The sample was CD4+ or CD8+ T cells sorted from blood, taken in a trial of the OX40 agonist ivuxolimab. The source is an adult with an advanced solid tumor such as melanoma, head and neck, liver or kidney cancer. This rearrangement joins TRBV7-9 to TRBJ2-3; D may be TRBD1 (5 bases). CDR3 loop: CASSLAGRDTQYF. DNA of the CDR3: TGTGCCAGCAGCTTAGCGGGGCGTGATACGCAGTATTTT. The whole variable domain, filled in from reference TRBV7-9 and TRBJ2-3, reads DTGVSQNPRHKITKRGQNVTFRCDPISEHNRLYWYRQTLGQGPEFLTYFQNEAQLEKSRLLSDRFSAERPKGSFSTLEIQRTEQGDSAMYLCASSLAGRDTQYFGPGTRLTVL.